The next 19 T cell receptor beta chains were all read from a single sample in a study of blood T cell repertoires in COVID-19. Method: immunoSEQ multiplex PCR; TCRdb's copy keeps in-frame clones and lacks some. The repertoire includes 250,000 to 350,000 clones, 85% to 90% of them detected once, and roughly 6% sits in the top ten. Sequenced material: peripheral blood. The receptors derive from a woman aged 45-59 years with COVID-19, enrolled during active disease.

The chain is built from TRBV6-5 and TRBJ1-4; TRBD1 might be the D (6 bases). This CDR3 has 13 amino acids. V was clipped by 5 bases and J by 8 bases, with 12 bases between them. Germline V gene data show CDR1 as MNHEY and CDR2 as SVGAGI. In DNA, the CDR3 is TGTGCCAGCAGTAGGACAGCAGGCGAAAAACTGTTTTTT. Residues: CASSRTAGEKLFF.

The V gene is TRBV3-1 (or the pseudogene TRBV3-2), the J gene TRBJ2-7, with 7 bases lining up with TRBD1. Looked up from germline, CDR1 is LGHDT and CDR2 is YNNKEL (reference sequence). The CDR3 runs 15 residues. V was clipped by 5 bases and J by 3 bases; unmatched bases: 10. The CDR3 nucleotides read TGTGCCAGCAGCTACACCGGGACAGCCCACTACGAGCAGTACTTC. This translates into CASSYTGTAHYEQYF.

This chain connects TRBV25-1 to TRBJ2-5, with TRBD2 matching over 8 bases. The CDR3 consists of 17 residues. Trimming at V came to 3 bases and at J to 2 bases, leaving 11 bases not matched to a gene. Germline loops: CDR1 MGHDK, CDR2 SYGVNS. The CDR3 spells CASSEKFAGGFQETQYF. The DNA of the CDR3 is TGTGCCAGCAGTGAGAAATTCGCGGGAGGATTTCAAGAGACCCAGTACTTC.

The chain couples TRBV27 to TRBJ1-1; possible D gene TRBD1, 6 bases. This CDR3 has 17 amino acids. CDR1 and CDR2 from the germline V gene are MNHEY and SMNVEV (reference sequence). V lost 3 bases and J lost 0, with 17 bases in between. CDR3 amino acids: CASSFFGGWDMNTEAFF. CDR3 nucleotides: TGTGCCAGCAGTTTTTTTGGGGGTTGGGACATGAACACTGAAGCTTTCTTT.

The chain has TRBV7-3 and TRBJ2-1; 10 nucleotides line up with TRBD1. The J segment lost 8 bases and the V segment lost 3 bases, leaving 7 bases of the junction unmatched. The CDR3 is 15 amino acids. Per germline, CDR1 SGHTA and CDR2 FQGTGA. The CDR3 sequence is CASSFTGTGEYEQFF. DNA for the CDR3: TGTGCCAGCAGCTTTACCGGGACAGGGGAGTATGAGCAGTTCTTC.

The chain uses TRBV6-5 and TRBJ1-2, with 10 nucleotides matching TRBD1. In germline, CDR1 is MNHEY, CDR2 SVGAGI. The CDR3 contains 15 residues. With 5 bases clipped from V and 3 bases from J, the junction kept 6 bases outside the gene matches. The CDR3 region has the DNA TGTGCCAGCAGTCGACAGGGGGCGAGAGACTATGGCTACACCTTC. This translates into CASSRQGARDYGYTF.

V gene TRBV9 combines with J gene TRBJ1-1; possible D gene TRBD1, 6 bases. V lost 3 bases, J lost 5 bases, and 17 bases lay in between. This CDR3 spans 15 amino acids. Per the germline V gene, CDR1 is SGDLS and CDR2 is YYNGEE. CDR3 protein: CASSAWGLLGTEAFF. The CDR3 DNA reads TGTGCCAGCAGCGCGTGGGGGCTTTTAGGGACTGAAGCTTTCTTT.

The gene calls are TRBV9 and TRBJ1-2, with D perhaps TRBD1 (6 bases). Trimming took off 7 bases at V and 2 bases at J, with 12 bases between the two ends. This CDR3 has 13 amino acids. Germline V lookup: CDR1 SGDLS, CDR2 YYNGEE. CDR3 protein: CASVRTVNYGYTF. The CDR3 DNA follows: TGTGCCAGCGTACGGACAGTAAACTATGGCTACACCTTC.

This sequence joins TRBV11-1 and TRBJ2-1, with 12 nucleotides matching TRBD2. This CDR3 region has 16 residues. V lost 3 bases and J lost 6; bases outside the gene matches: 6. The germline gives CDR1 SGHAT, CDR2 FQDESV (reference sequence). In nucleotides, the CDR3 is TGTGCCAGCAGCTTTCGGCCTAGCGGGAGGGCCAATGAGCAGTTCTTC. As protein: CASSFRPSGRANEQFF.

The chain carries TRBV3-1 (or the pseudogene TRBV3-2) and TRBJ2-7, with 9 bases fitting TRBD2. Germline CDR1 and CDR2: LGHDT and YNNKEL (reference sequence). J was trimmed by 2 bases and V by 4 bases; bases with no gene match: 6. This CDR3 is 15 amino acids long. The CDR3 nucleotides read TGTGCCAGCAGCCCGACCCGGACTAGCGCCTACGAGCAGTACTTC. This translates into CASSPTRTSAYEQYF.

This clone was seen only once. This rearrangement joins TRBV28 to TRBJ2-3, with unresolved D. CDR3 length: 17 amino acids. Germline V gene lookup returns CDR1 MDHEN and CDR2 SYDVKM. V lost 2 bases, J lost 0 bases, and 15 bases lay in between. The CDR3 DNA sequence: TGTGCCAGCAGTTTAAGAAGGCGGATGGGTAGCACAGATACGCAGTATTTT. Protein product: CASSLRRRMGSTDTQYF.

This chain joins TRBV18 and TRBJ2-1; 7 positions agree with TRBD1. CDR1 and CDR2 from the germline V gene are KGHSH and LQKENI. V dropped 4 bases and J dropped 2; count of bases not matched to a gene: 2. This CDR3 contains 14 residues. The DNA of the CDR3 is TGTGCCAGCTCACGGACAGGTACCTACAATGAGCAGTTCTTC. It translates to CASSRTGTYNEQFF.

In its sample, this clone was seen once. V is TRBV24-1 and J is TRBJ2-1; TRBD2 is a possible D gene (6 bases). Germline CDR1 is KGHDR and CDR2 is SFDVKD. V lost 5 bases and J 0 bases, leaving 16 bases between the germline ends. The CDR3 is made up of 17 amino acids. For the CDR3, the DNA is TGTGCCACCAGTGTCGTCAGGGACTGGCTCTCCTACAATGAGCAGTTCTTC. Protein: CATSVVRDWLSYNEQFF.

This chain joins TRBV2 and TRBJ1-6; 9 bases are a match to TRBD1. Germline CDR1 SNHLY, CDR2 FYNNEI. The CDR3 is 15 amino acids. The trim removed 7 bases at V and 6 bases at J, leaving 7 bases unmatched. CDR3 residues: CASNLVTGGNSPLHF. For the CDR3, the DNA is TGTGCCAGCAACCTCGTGACAGGGGGTAATTCACCCCTCCACTTT.

The chain recombines TRBV29-1 with TRBJ1-2, with TRBD1 matching 7 bases. Germline values: CDR1 SQVTM, CDR2 ANQGSEA. The V segment lost 2 bases and the J segment 6 bases; nucleotides outside the gene matches: 15. The CDR3 is made up of 16 amino acids. This CDR3 is CSVESFRTDQGDGYTF. DNA of the CDR3: TGCAGCGTTGAATCATTTAGAACTGACCAGGGGGATGGCTACACCTTC.

The J gene is TRBJ2-7, the V gene TRBV5-8; tentatively, D is TRBD2 (6 bases). Germline CDR1 and CDR2: SGHTS and YDEGEE. This CDR3 is 17 amino acids long. Trimming removed 2 bases at V and 3 bases at J, with 21 bases between. The CDR3 loop is CASSFRFGSQGDYEQYF. The CDR3 DNA sequence: TGTGCCAGCAGCTTTAGGTTCGGGAGCCAAGGGGACTACGAGCAGTACTTC.

The chain links TRBV19 to TRBJ2-5; 12 nucleotides agree with TRBD2. Germline V CDR1 and CDR2: LNHDA, SQIVND (reference sequence). This CDR3 is built from 17 residues. The J segment lost 1 base and the V segment lost 3 bases, leaving 6 bases of the junction unmatched. CDR3 residues: CASSIPGLAGTQETQYF. The CDR3 DNA is TGTGCCAGTAGTATCCCCGGACTAGCGGGGACCCAAGAGACCCAGTACTTC. Drawing the rest from reference TRBV19 and TRBJ2-5, the complete variable domain is DGGITQSPKYLFRKEGQNVTLSCEQNLNHDAMYWYRQDPGQGLRLIYYSQIVNDFQKGDIAEGYSVSREKKESFPLTVTSAQKNPTAFYLCASSIPGLAGTQETQYFGPGTRLLVL.

This clone has just one count. The V gene is TRBV18, the J gene TRBJ2-7; TRBD1 agrees at 8 bases. The germline gives CDR1 KGHSH, CDR2 LQKENI. Losses at the gene ends were 4 bases for V and 0 bases for J; bases not matched to a gene: 8. This CDR3 is built from 16 residues. CDR3 in amino acids: CASSRSGQDSSYEQYF. CDR3 DNA: TGTGCCAGCTCACGCTCGGGACAGGATAGCTCCTACGAGCAGTACTTC.

The chain carries TRBV5-6 and TRBJ1-5; D might be TRBD1 (5 bases). Trimming took 1 base from V and 12 from J, leaving 23 bases between them. The germline V gene encodes CDR1 SGHDT and CDR2 YYEEEE. There are 16 residues in the CDR3. Written as DNA, the CDR3 is TGTGCCAGCAGCTTGCTCCGCAGGGTCACCTTAACGCTCCAGCATTTT. Its translation is CASSLLRRVTLTLQHF.